Listed below are T cell receptor beta chains from one sample, sequenced in a study of shared clonotypes between healthy human individuals. Produced via immunoSEQ multiplex PCR; TCRdb's table is partial and in-frame only. The sample carries about 2.2 million clones, roughly 91% recorded once. Sequenced: naive CD8+ T cells from PBMCs. These receptors all come from a man between 18 and 29 years old in good health. Some clones in this sample may be carry-over from other donors' samples. Each CDR3 is given with its conserved first and last residue. Size is stated for part of the rows, as once, few or many counts, or as a class when the clone is expanded.

v_call,j_call,cdr3_length,clone_size,cdr3_aa
TRBV5-4,TRBJ2-1,15,.,CASSLLAGVVNEQFF
TRBV7-9,TRBJ1-2,14,.,CASSPVSAPYGYTF
TRBV14,TRBJ1-2,15,.,CASSQGGQDHYGYTF
TRBV7-2,TRBJ1-1,17,.,CASSYGPPRGANTEAFF
TRBV19,TRBJ1-5,13,.,CASSRGWNQPQHF
TRBV28,TRBJ1-2,14,.,CASSLFKTFYGYTF
TRBV7-8,TRBJ1-1,14,.,CASSPLWAGTEAFF
TRBV28,TRBJ1-1,17,.,CASSPLFIGRPNTEAFF
TRBV7-2,TRBJ2-7,16,.,CASSLARVLQAYEQYF
TRBV2,TRBJ2-1,14,.,CASTGRTTSDEQFF
TRBV28,TRBJ2-2,15,once,CASSSTGDNTGELFF
TRBV18,TRBJ1-5,17,.,CASSLWARDYSNQPQHF
TRBV11-2,TRBJ2-3,12,.,CASRGELDTQYF
TRBV4-2,TRBJ2-5,11,.,CASSIGETQYF
TRBV6-1,TRBJ2-6,17,once,CASSQALTGTGANVLTF
TRBV6-5,TRBJ2-2,14,once,CASNKGPPTGELFF
TRBV5-8,TRBJ1-3,19,.,CASSLAEGRSILAGNTIYF
TRBV9,TRBJ1-5,14,.,CASSGTGGNQPQHF
TRBV7-9,TRBJ1-1,16,once,CASRTGTGFVNTEAFF
TRBV19,TRBJ1-1,12,.,CASSLGVTEAFF
TRBV9,TRBJ2-7,18,.,CASSPRTGPNEGSYEQYF
TRBV7-9,TRBJ1-5,15,.,CASSSSGPGVQPQHF
TRBV10-3,TRBJ2-3,15,.,CAISELAGRVYTQYF
TRBV19,TRBJ1-5,14,.,CASSMVLKGQPQHF
TRBV7-9,TRBJ2-1,16,.,CASSLFGIRAYNEQFF
TRBV5-6,TRBJ2-3,18,.,CASSLEEERETGTDTQYF
TRBV5-4,TRBJ2-7,13,.,CASSRDRGHEQYF
TRBV7-3,TRBJ1-1,14,.,CASSLGGMNTEAFF
TRBV9,TRBJ1-2,14,once,CASSGEGANYGYTF
TRBV27,TRBJ2-1,15,.,CASRWGAGAYNEQFF
TRBV19,TRBJ1-1,14,few,CASSARDWDTEAFF
TRBV30,TRBJ1-2,15,.,CAWTGTGAPDDGYTF
TRBV9,TRBJ2-5,16,.,CASSVALAGGRETQYF
TRBV7-7,TRBJ2-1,16,.,CASSPGLAGVYNEQFF
TRBV7-9,TRBJ1-2,15,.,CASSLRDRAWFGYTF
TRBV19,TRBJ2-1,15,.,CASTAGTSGFNEQFF
TRBV6-5,TRBJ2-7,15,.,CASSPGTGGSYEQYF
TRBV5-5,TRBJ2-2,15,.,CASSAGTENTGELFF
TRBV11-3,TRBJ1-6,13,.,CASSSGRYSPLHF
TRBV7-3,TRBJ2-2,18,.,CASSLTHGPTGRTGELFF
TRBV28,TRBJ2-2,17,.,CASSSAVEGRDTGELFF
TRBV4-1,TRBJ1-2,15,.,CASSQIGDTIYGYTF
TRBV5-1,TRBJ2-7,16,.,CASRPGARLGLDEQYF
TRBV7-3,TRBJ2-5,18,.,CASSAWGPGTSGEETQYF
TRBV13,TRBJ2-7,14,few,CASSANADRGEQYF
TRBV20-1,TRBJ2-2,11,.,CSAMEAGELFF
TRBV10-3,TRBJ1-3,14,.,CAINIPAAGNTIYF
TRBV7-9,TRBJ2-2,14,.,CASSPLDTAGELFF
TRBV5-5,TRBJ2-7,11,.,CASSFAYEQYF